The next 10 T cell receptor beta chains were all read from a single sample in a study of post-analysis software for immune sequencing data. General study points: The five TRBV segments detected at higher frequency in patients than in controls included TRBV5-6, TRBV5-1 and TRBV20-1.

Unique molecular identifiers tagged the TCR beta cDNA libraries. TCRdb reanalysed the PCR reads using MiXCR and keeps one entry per CDR3 protein. The table records more than 450,000 distinct CDR3 sequences, roughly 40% of them present only once. No antigen has been identified for these receptors. Material for sequencing was blood. The receptors were gathered from a girl aged 5-17 years with multiple sclerosis.

The chain uses TRBV5-1 and TRBJ2-1, with D possibly being TRBD1 (5 bases). The CDR3 spans 15 residues. Germline CDR1 reads SGHRS; CDR2 reads YFSETQ. V was trimmed by 0 bases and J by 3 bases, leaving 10 bases between them. This CDR3 reads CASSLDKGLYNEQFF. The CDR3 DNA reads TGCGCCAGCAGCTTGGATAAGGGGCTCTACAATGAGCAGTTCTTC.

This clonotype has only one observation. V is TRBV12-3 or TRBV12-4 and J is TRBJ2-5, with a tentative D call TRBD2 (7 bases). V was cut by 1 base and J by 7 bases, with 16 bases left in between. The CDR3 length is 15 residues. The CDR3 sequence: CASSLDGGGGGTQYF. The CDR3 bases are TGTGCCAGCAGTTTAGATGGGGGAGGGGGAGGGACCCAGTACTTC.

V is TRBV7-3 and J is TRBJ2-7; D unresolved. The V end lost 3 bases, the J end lost 2 bases, and 17 bases lay between the germline ends. The CDR3 length is 16 residues. CDR1 is SGHTA, CDR2 FQGTGA, per germline. The DNA of the CDR3 is TGTGCCAGCAGCTTGGGTTGGGCCAGAAAAACCTACGAGCAGTACTTC. Translated: CASSLGWARKTYEQYF.

The chain couples TRBV5-1 to TRBJ2-1; possibly TRBD1 or TRBD2 for D (5 bases each). V lost 4 bases and J 8 bases, leaving 16 bases between the germline ends. The germline V gene has CDR1 SGHRS and CDR2 YFSETQ. The CDR3 has 14 amino acids. The CDR3 bases are TGCGCCAGCAGCCCGACCGGGGTAGGGGATGAGCAGTTCTTC. Its translation: CASSPTGVGDEQFF.

This clonotype turned up a few times. The germline gene is not matched at one end of the junction; a read error may be the cause. The chain uses TRBV12-3 or TRBV12-4 and TRBJ2-1, with D possibly being TRBD2 (5 bases). The length of the CDR3 is 14 residues. The CDR3 spells CACRKRGPYNEQFF. The CDR3 region has the DNA TGTGCCTGCAGGAAGCGCGGGCCCTACAATGAGCAGTTCTTC.

The chain has TRBV7-3 and TRBJ2-7; D assignment may be TRBD1 or TRBD2 (6 bases each). CDR1 is SGHTA, CDR2 FQGTGA, per germline. The CDR3 sequence is 15 residues long. The V end was cut by 6 bases, the J end by 0 bases, with 15 bases between. CDR3 in amino acids: CASSQKGGPSYEQYF. The CDR3 DNA reads TGTGCCAGCAGTCAAAAGGGGGGACCCTCCTACGAGCAGTACTTC.

This rearrangement joins TRBV7-9 to TRBJ2-3, with D perhaps being TRBD1 or TRBD2 (5 bases each). The CDR3 covers 13 residues. Germline V gives CDR1 SEHNR, CDR2 FQNEAQ (reference sequence). Trimming removed 8 bases from V and 4 bases from J, with 13 bases in between. CDR3 sequence: CASRSGSPDTQYF. In DNA, the CDR3 is TGTGCCAGCCGCTCAGGGAGCCCAGATACGCAGTATTTT.

This clonotype is a singleton in its sample. The genes are TRBV12-3 or TRBV12-4 and TRBJ2-6, with 10 bases matching TRBD1. This CDR3 comprises 19 residues. Germline trimming cut 2 bases from V and 2 bases from J; bases unmatched to any gene: 9. Here the CDR3 reads CASSLRPGQGFPGANVLTF. The CDR3 bases are TGTGCCAGCAGTTTAAGGCCGGGACAGGGGTTCCCTGGGGCCAACGTCCTGACTTTC.

Here the CDR3 reads CATSDLAGDDNEQFF. Here the CDR3 DNA reads TGTGCCACCAGTGATTTAGCGGGAGATGACAATGAGCAGTTCTTC. The chain uses TRBV24-1 and TRBJ2-1, with 8 bases aligning to TRBD2. V was clipped by 1 base and J by 5 bases; unmatched bases: 3. The germline gives CDR1 KGHDR, CDR2 SFDVKD. This CDR3 is 15 amino acids long.

This clonotype was observed a few times. The chain couples TRBV7-9 to TRBJ2-3; D uncertain. Trimming took 7 bases from V and 0 from J, leaving 8 bases between them. Germline V gene data show CDR1 as SEHNR and CDR2 as FQNEAQ (reference sequence). The CDR3 extends over 13 amino acids. CDR3 sequence reads: CASTKSSTDTQYF. CDR3 nucleotides: TGTGCCAGCACCAAGTCTAGCACAGATACGCAGTATTTT.